These 22 T cell receptor beta chains share one sample of origin, sequenced in a study of T-cell reconstitution after alpha-beta-depleted transplantation in children. During its preparation, the TCRbeta library received unique molecular identifiers. Each CDR3 protein gets one entry after TCRdb re-called the PCR reads with MiXCR. Among 500,000 to 750,000 distinct CDR3 sequences, roughly 13% were seen once, and the ten largest hold 2% to 2.5%. This material consisted of PBMCs, mostly from graft donor cells, taken 360 days after TCRalphabeta/CD19-depleted stem cell transplant. The receptors originated from a male patient younger than 18 who had a stem cell transplant for acute myeloid leukemia, so the T cells may come from the graft donor.

This clonotype appeared a few times. This sequence joins TRBV29-1 and TRBJ2-4, with unresolved D. Germline V gene sequence: CDR1 SQVTM, CDR2 ANQGSEA. V lost 1 base to trimming and J lost 7 bases, with 14 bases between them. There are 14 residues in the CDR3. The CDR3 loop reads CSVEVLRSRNIQYF. The DNA for the CDR3 is TGCAGCGTTGAAGTCCTCCGGAGTCGGAACATTCAGTACTTC.

The chain couples TRBV5-4 to TRBJ2-3, with D possibly being TRBD1 or TRBD2 (5 bases each). There are 19 residues in the CDR3. V lost 3 bases and J 4 bases, leaving 27 bases between the germline ends. The germline V gene has CDR1 SGHNT and CDR2 YYREEE (reference sequence). CDR3 sequence: CASSSRPMMRPSGPDTQYF. The CDR3 region has the DNA TGTGCCAGCAGCTCACGTCCTATGATGCGGCCGTCGGGGCCAGATACGCAGTATTTT.

Many counts were recorded for this clonotype. The chain employs TRBV28 and TRBJ2-2, with 10 positions matching TRBD2. Germline V gene sequence: CDR1 MDHEN, CDR2 SYDVKM. Germline trimming cut 7 bases from V and 7 bases from J; bases unmatched to any gene: 6. CDR3 size: 14 residues. CDR3 amino acids: CASIRGLASGELFF. CDR3 nucleotide sequence: TGTGCCAGCATAAGGGGACTAGCGAGCGGGGAGCTGTTTTTT.

This clonotype has more than one count but fewer than ten. The J gene is TRBJ2-5, the V gene TRBV18; 9 bases fit TRBD1. This CDR3 has 17 amino acids. V shed 3 bases, J shed 3 bases, and the junction held 11 bases outside the gene matches. Germline CDR1 reads KGHSH; CDR2 reads LQKENI. The CDR3 protein is CASSPFNRGPWEETQYF. CDR3 nucleotides: TGTGCCAGCTCACCCTTCAACAGGGGGCCCTGGGAAGAGACCCAGTACTTC.

This clonotype appeared many times. This chain links TRBV20-1 with TRBJ2-3; 11 bases are a match to TRBD2. There are 15 residues in the CDR3. V shed 5 bases and J 5 bases; nucleotides not matched to a gene: 9. CDR1 DFQATT and CDR2 SNEGSKA come from the germline V gene (reference sequence). The CDR3 DNA is TGCAGTGCTGGACCGACTAGCGGGACGGGAGATACGCAGTATTTT. Encoded protein: CSAGPTSGTGDTQYF.

V usage is TRBV5-1 and J usage is TRBJ1-2; weak D call: TRBD1 (6 bases). V shed 4 bases and J shed 7 bases, with 11 bases lying between them. This CDR3 is 12 amino acids long. From germline, CDR1 is SGHRS and CDR2 YFSETQ. This CDR3 reads CASSIAGVGYTF. As DNA, the CDR3 is TGCGCCAGCAGCATAGCAGGGGTTGGCTACACCTTC.

The chain carries TRBV28 and TRBJ2-5, with 9 positions matching TRBD1. The germline CDR1 and CDR2 sequences are MDHEN and SYDVKM. Germline trimming cut 5 bases from V and 1 base from J; bases unmatched to any gene: 5. The CDR3 contains 15 residues. CDR3 sequence reads: CASSASGQGQETQYF. DNA of the CDR3: TGTGCCAGCAGTGCCTCGGGACAGGGCCAAGAGACCCAGTACTTC.

Ten or more counts support this clonotype. CDR3 in amino acids: CSVATGSQSYEQYF. The CDR3 DNA sequence: TGCAGCGTTGCAACAGGGTCCCAGTCCTACGAGCAGTACTTC. The chain recombines TRBV29-1 with TRBJ2-7; maybe TRBD1 (6 bases). This CDR3 region has 14 residues. Trimming took 4 bases from V and 1 from J, leaving 14 bases between them. Germline CDR1 SQVTM, CDR2 ANQGSEA.

This clonotype was seen ten or more times. The rearrangement links TRBV11-2 to TRBJ2-5; D remains unclear. V lost 3 bases and J 3 bases, leaving 14 bases between the germline ends. This CDR3 is built from 15 residues. Germline loops: CDR1 SGHAT, CDR2 FQNNGV. CDR3 nucleotide sequence: TGTGCCAGCAGCTTCGGTGGCAGAAGTGAAGAGACCCAGTACTTC. Translation gives CASSFGGRSEETQYF.

Here the CDR3 DNA reads TGTGCCTGGAGTGTGCCCGGGACAGGGGGCAAAAATGGCTACACCTTC. Translating gives CAWSVPGTGGKNGYTF. This rearrangement joins TRBV30 to TRBJ1-2; 12 positions agree with TRBD1. Germline-derived CDR1 and CDR2 are GTSNPN and SVGIG (reference sequence). CDR3 length equals 16 residues. Trimming at V came to 0 bases and at J to 6 bases, leaving 8 bases not matched to a gene.

In its sample, this clonotype was seen a few times. The chain joins TRBV15 to TRBJ2-7; 8 bases line up with TRBD1. The ends lost 1 base at V and 5 bases at J; junction bases unmatched: 7. Germline V gives CDR1 LNHNV, CDR2 YYDKDF (reference sequence). The CDR3 is 15 residues long. Written as DNA, the CDR3 is TGTGCCACCAGCAGAGTGTGGACAGGGAAAAACGAGCAGTACTTC. It is translated as CATSRVWTGKNEQYF.

This clonotype has a count of ten or more. This chain uses TRBV7-9 with TRBJ2-1; maybe TRBD2 (6 bases). CDR1 is SEHNR, CDR2 FQNEAQ, per germline (reference sequence). The CDR3 length is 14 residues. The V gene lost 5 bases and the J gene lost 1 base, with 9 bases spanning the gap. The CDR3 region has the DNA TGTGCCAGCAGCCAGACTAGGTCCTACAATGAGCAGTTCTTC. Its protein product is CASSQTRSYNEQFF.

The table lists this clonotype with a few counts. The chain couples TRBV20-1 to TRBJ2-3; TRBD2 matches 8 bases. This CDR3 is built from 15 residues. Germline V gene lookup returns CDR1 DFQATT and CDR2 SNEGSKA (reference sequence). The CDR3 DNA reads as TGCACCTCGATGAGCGGGAGTCTCAGGACAGATACGCAGTATTTT. This encodes CTSMSGSLRTDTQYF.

This clonotype was picked up many times. V usage is TRBV10-3 and J usage is TRBJ2-7, with TRBD2 matching over 7 bases. The germline gives CDR1 ENHRY, CDR2 SYGVKD. Germline trimming cut 6 bases from V and 1 base from J; bases unmatched to any gene: 3. The CDR3 consists of 13 residues. The CDR3, as DNA: TGTGCCATCAGCCTAGCGGAATCCTACGAGCAGTACTTC. The encoded protein is CAISLAESYEQYF.

There are many counts of this clonotype. This chain joins TRBV7-2 and TRBJ1-5, with D unresolved. The length of the CDR3 is 14 residues. With 2 bases removed from V and 11 bases from J, the gap between germline ends came to 16 bases. Germline assignment: CDR1 SGHTA and CDR2 FQGNSA. The chain's CDR3 is CASSLTRRPSAQHF. For the CDR3, the DNA is TGTGCCAGCAGCTTAACCAGGCGGCCGTCGGCCCAGCATTTT.

The V call is TRBV18, the J call TRBJ2-7; tentatively, D is TRBD2 (5 bases). The CDR3 has 15 residues. The V gene's germline CDR1 is KGHSH and CDR2 LQKENI. The V end was cut by 3 bases, the J end by 0 bases, with 12 bases between. In DNA, the CDR3 is TGTGCCAGCTCACCTTCCGGGATATACTCCTACGAGCAGTACTTC. Translation gives CASSPSGIYSYEQYF.

This clonotype was recorded at least ten times. The chain links TRBV12-3 or TRBV12-4 to TRBJ2-5, with TRBD2 identical over 12 bases. V was pared by 4 bases and J by 5 bases, with 11 bases of the junction left unmatched. The CDR3 loop spans 17 amino acids. CDR3 amino acids: CASSSGRLAGDRETQYF. The CDR3 nucleotides are TGTGCCAGCAGTTCTGGGAGACTAGCGGGAGATCGTGAGACCCAGTACTTC.

The chain employs TRBV13 and TRBJ2-3, with D unclear. The germline V gene encodes CDR1 PRHDT and CDR2 FYEKMQ (reference sequence). The germline V and J ends were trimmed by 6 bases and 1 base, with 11 bases remaining between them. The CDR3 totals 14 residues. CDR3 DNA sequence: TGTGCCAGCAGTCACCCGGCGGGCACAGATACGCAGTATTTT. Its protein product is CASSHPAGTDTQYF.

The rearrangement joins TRBV28 to TRBJ2-1; D ambiguous. This CDR3 has 15 residues. Germline lookup yields CDR1 MDHEN and CDR2 SYDVKM. The V end lost 3 bases, the J end lost 5 bases, and 14 bases lay between the germline ends. The CDR3 DNA reads as TGTGCCAGCAGTTTCCTGGCTAGTGGGGACAATGAGCAGTTCTTC. This codes for CASSFLASGDNEQFF.

A few counts support this clonotype. The chain recombines TRBV23-1 with TRBJ2-2; 8 bases are a match to TRBD1. Being an ORF, TRBV23-1 has a function that is uncertain. The CDR3 is 13 residues long. J was trimmed by 4 bases and V by 9 bases; bases with no gene match: 4. The CDR3 region is CARTGELTGELFF. The CDR3 bases are TGCGCCAGGACAGGGGAACTCACCGGGGAGCTGTTTTTT.

There are a few counts of this clonotype. V usage is TRBV2 and J usage is TRBJ2-7; D might be TRBD1 (6 bases). In germline, CDR1 is SNHLY, CDR2 FYNNEI. The CDR3 is 14 residues long. The germline V and J ends were trimmed by 1 base and 4 bases, with 11 bases remaining between them. In DNA form, the CDR3 reads TGTGCCAGCAGTGAAGACAGGGAGAGGTACGAGCAGTACTTC. Its translation is CASSEDRERYEQYF.

The rearrangement links TRBV6-6 to TRBJ2-7; TRBD2 agrees at 7 bases. The trim removed 6 bases at V and 2 bases at J, leaving 4 bases unmatched. CDR3 length equals 13 residues. Germline-derived CDR1 and CDR2 are MNHNY and SVGAGI (reference sequence). The CDR3 DNA follows: TGTGCCAGCAGCCGCGGGGGAACCTACGAGCAGTACGTC. It encodes CASSRGGTYEQYV.